The 5 T cell receptor beta chains below were found in one sample sequenced in a study of OX40 agonist ivuxolimab in advanced cancers. This table comes from immunoSEQ multiplex PCR, and its TCRdb copy is limited to in-frame clones, with some not included. The sample yields around 20,000 clones, 70% to 90% seen once. This material consisted of CD4+ or CD8+ T cells sorted from blood, taken in a trial of the OX40 agonist ivuxolimab. The receptor source for this set is an adult with an advanced solid tumor such as melanoma, head and neck, liver or kidney cancer.

This clone turned up a few times. This chain joins TRBV7-2 and TRBJ1-2, with 12 positions matching TRBD1. V lost 5 bases and J lost 8; bases outside the gene matches: 9. Looked up from germline, CDR1 is SGHTA and CDR2 is FQGNSA. The length of the CDR3 is 15 residues. CDR3 amino acids: CASSPTSGTGGGYTF. In DNA, the CDR3 is TGTGCCAGCAGCCCCACCTCCGGGACAGGGGGCGGCTACACCTTC.

The chain couples TRBV29-1 to TRBJ2-7, with TRBD1 identical over 7 bases. CDR3 length: 12 residues. V dropped 7 bases and J dropped 5; count of bases not matched to a gene: 8. Looked up from germline, CDR1 is SQVTM and CDR2 is ANQGSEA. For the CDR3, the DNA is TGCAGCGCCACAGGGGTTCCCCACGAGCAGTACTTC. It encodes CSATGVPHEQYF.

The chain recombines TRBV5-4 with TRBJ1-2, with 9 bases fitting TRBD1. The CDR3 sequence is 15 residues long. The trim removed 2 bases at V and 8 bases at J, leaving 10 bases unmatched. The germline V gene encodes CDR1 SGHNT and CDR2 YYREEE (reference sequence). The CDR3 is CASSFWDREFYGYTF. The CDR3 DNA reads TGTGCCAGCAGCTTTTGGGACAGGGAATTTTACGGCTACACCTTC.

A note on this clone: Other DNA sequences from this sample encode an identical CDR3 as well. J is TRBJ1-4 and V is TRBV5-4, with D perhaps matching TRBD1 (5 bases). Germline loops: CDR1 SGHNT, CDR2 YYREEE (reference sequence). V lost 4 bases and J 8 bases, leaving 18 bases between the germline ends. This CDR3 region has 15 residues. CDR3: CASSLSGAPREKLFF. CDR3 nucleotides: TGTGCCAGCAGCCTAAGCGGGGCCCCCAGGGAAAAACTGTTTTTT.

The V call is TRBV6-4, the J call TRBJ2-7, with a possible D match to TRBD2 (6 bases). Trimming removed 9 bases at V and 1 base at J, with 13 bases between. The CDR3 runs to 13 residues. Per the germline V gene, CDR1 is MRHNA and CDR2 is SNTAGT. CDR3 nucleotide sequence: TGTGCCAGGGAGGAGGGGATTTCCTACGAGCAGTACTTC. Translating gives CAREEGISYEQYF.